This TCR beta chain was identified in a study of blood T cell repertoires in COVID-19. Study-wide context: The United States, Italy and Spain provided the acute and convalescent COVID-19 samples. In each case, the material was cDNA or gDNA derived from T cells, B-cell-depleted T cells, or PBMCs.

In the study's own analysis: Amplification with reference gene primers provided the estimates of nucleated cell counts. Using immunoSEQ multiplex PCR, the repertoire was profiled, and TCRdb retains in-frame clones only, with some absent. V, J and clone size are taken as reported in that table, and D and trimming were inferred from the DNA itself. Here the sample spans 100,000 to 150,000 clones, roughly 80% being singletons. The CDR3 consists of 17 residues. V lost 3 bases, J lost 2 bases, and 18 bases lay in between. Germline CDR1 reads SNHLY; CDR2 reads FYNNEI. The sequencing sample was made of peripheral blood. The chain has TRBV2 and TRBJ2-3, with no clear D. This clonotype was sampled from a man aged 65 to 85 with acute or convalescent COVID-19. CDR3 nucleotides: TGTGCCAGCAGTGATATCCCGTTGGGCAGAGTCACAGATACGCAGTATTTT. The encoded protein is CASSDIPLGRVTDTQYF.